This TCR beta chain appears in the sequencing data of a study of CD8 T cells in Susac syndrome. A quantity of roughly 0.5 to 1 ug RNA underwent reverse transcription using random hexamers. Coverage of TCR beta CDR3 amplification by immunoSEQ multiplex PCR extended to 54 Vbeta and 13 Jbeta. TCRdb analysed the immunoSEQ multiplex PCR reads with MiXCR anew, one entry per CDR3 protein. The sample carries a few hundred thousand distinct CDR3 sequences, 85% recorded once. The CDR3 is 11 residues long. Trimming pared 3 bases from V and 12 bases from J, leaving 9 bases between. Germline assignment: CDR1 MDHEN and CDR2 SYDVKM. From blood CD8+ and CD4+ T cells, the TCR beta chain was sequenced. CD8+ and CD4+ T cells were negatively isolated; TEMRA cells were FACS-enriched.

The receptor's source is a human donor with multiple sclerosis. The sequenced material came from CD8+ T cells from PBMCs. J is TRBJ2-1 and V is TRBV28; D not resolved. CDR3 nucleotides: TGTGCCAGCAGTTTTAAATATGTGCAGTTCTTC. Its translation is CASSFKYVQFF.